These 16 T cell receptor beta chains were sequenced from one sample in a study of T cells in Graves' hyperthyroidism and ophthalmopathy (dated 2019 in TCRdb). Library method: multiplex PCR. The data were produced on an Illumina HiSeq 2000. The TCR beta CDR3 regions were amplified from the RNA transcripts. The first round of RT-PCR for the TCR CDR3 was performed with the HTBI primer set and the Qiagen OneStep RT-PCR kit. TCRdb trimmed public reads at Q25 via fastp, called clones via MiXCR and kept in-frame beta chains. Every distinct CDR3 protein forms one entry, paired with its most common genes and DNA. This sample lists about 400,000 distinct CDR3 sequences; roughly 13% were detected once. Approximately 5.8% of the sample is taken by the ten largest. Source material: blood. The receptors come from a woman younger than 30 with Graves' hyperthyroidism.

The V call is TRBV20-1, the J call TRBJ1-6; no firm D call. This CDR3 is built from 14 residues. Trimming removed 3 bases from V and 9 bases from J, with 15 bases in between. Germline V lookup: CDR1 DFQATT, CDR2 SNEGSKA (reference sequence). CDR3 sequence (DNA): TGCAGTGCTAGTGTCCCGGGGAGGAGTTCACCCCTCCACTTT. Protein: CSASVPGRSSPLHF.

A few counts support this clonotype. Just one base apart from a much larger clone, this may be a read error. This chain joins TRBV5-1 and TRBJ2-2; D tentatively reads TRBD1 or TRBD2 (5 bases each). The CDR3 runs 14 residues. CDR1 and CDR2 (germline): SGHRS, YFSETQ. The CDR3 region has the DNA TGCGCCAGCTCGCCGGGGCTGCACACCGAGGAGCTGTTTTTT. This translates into CASSPGLHTEELFF.

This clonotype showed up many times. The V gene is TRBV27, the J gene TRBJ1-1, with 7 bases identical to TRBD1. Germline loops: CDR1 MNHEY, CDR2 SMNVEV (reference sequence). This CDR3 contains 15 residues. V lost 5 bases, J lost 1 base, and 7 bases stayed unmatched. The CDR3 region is CASSGMDRTNTEAFF. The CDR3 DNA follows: TGTGCCAGCAGTGGAATGGACAGGACGAACACTGAAGCTTTCTTT.

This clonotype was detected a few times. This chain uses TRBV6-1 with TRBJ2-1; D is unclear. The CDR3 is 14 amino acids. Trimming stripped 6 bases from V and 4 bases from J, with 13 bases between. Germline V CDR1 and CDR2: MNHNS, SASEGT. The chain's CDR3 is CASSLESLYNEQFF. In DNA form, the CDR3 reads TGTGCCAGCAGCCTAGAATCCCTATACAATGAGCAGTTCTTC.

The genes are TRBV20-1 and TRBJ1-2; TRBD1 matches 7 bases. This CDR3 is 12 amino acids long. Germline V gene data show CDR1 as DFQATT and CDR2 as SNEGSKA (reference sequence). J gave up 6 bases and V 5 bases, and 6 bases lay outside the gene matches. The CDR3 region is CSAAETGNGYTF. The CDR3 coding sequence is TGCAGTGCTGCCGAGACAGGGAATGGCTACACCTTC.

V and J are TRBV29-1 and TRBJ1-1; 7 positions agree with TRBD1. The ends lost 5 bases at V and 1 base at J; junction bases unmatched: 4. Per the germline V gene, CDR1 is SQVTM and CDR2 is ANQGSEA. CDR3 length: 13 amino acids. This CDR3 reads CSVRQGGNTEAFF. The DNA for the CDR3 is TGCAGCGTTCGACAGGGAGGGAACACTGAAGCTTTCTTT.

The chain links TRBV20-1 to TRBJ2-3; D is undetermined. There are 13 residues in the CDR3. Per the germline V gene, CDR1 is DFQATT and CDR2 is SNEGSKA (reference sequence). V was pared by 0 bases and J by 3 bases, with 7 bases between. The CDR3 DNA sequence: TGCAGTGCTAGAGATAAGTGGACAGATACGCAGTATTTT. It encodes CSARDKWTDTQYF.

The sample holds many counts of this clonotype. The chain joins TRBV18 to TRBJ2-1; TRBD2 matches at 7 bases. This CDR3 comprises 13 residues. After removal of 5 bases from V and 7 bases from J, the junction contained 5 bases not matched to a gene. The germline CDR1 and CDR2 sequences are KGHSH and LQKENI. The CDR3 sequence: CASSTTSLNEQFF. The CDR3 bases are TGTGCCAGCTCAACGACTAGCCTGAATGAGCAGTTCTTC.

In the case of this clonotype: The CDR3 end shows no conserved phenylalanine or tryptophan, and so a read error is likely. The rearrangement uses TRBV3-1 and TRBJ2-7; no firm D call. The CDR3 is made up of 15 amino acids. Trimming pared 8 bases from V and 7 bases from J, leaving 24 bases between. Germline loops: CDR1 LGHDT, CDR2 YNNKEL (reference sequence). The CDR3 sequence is CASGRTLTEWFEQYC. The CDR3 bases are TGTGCCAGCGGCCGCACTTTGACGGAGTGGTTTGAGCAGTACTGC.

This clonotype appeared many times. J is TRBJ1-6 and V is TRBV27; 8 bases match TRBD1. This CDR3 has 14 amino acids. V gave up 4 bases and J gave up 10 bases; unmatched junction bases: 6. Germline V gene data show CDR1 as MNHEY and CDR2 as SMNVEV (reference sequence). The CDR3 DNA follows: TGTGCCAGCAGTTACCAGGGGGCAGAATCACCCCTCCACTTT. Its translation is CASSYQGAESPLHF.

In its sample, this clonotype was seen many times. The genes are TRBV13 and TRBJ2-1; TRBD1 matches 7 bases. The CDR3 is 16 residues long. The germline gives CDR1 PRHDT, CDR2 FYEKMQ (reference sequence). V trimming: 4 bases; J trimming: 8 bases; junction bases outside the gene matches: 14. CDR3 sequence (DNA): TGTGCCAGCAGCTCTCGGACAGGTCAGGGGTTGTATGAGCAGTTCTTC. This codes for CASSSRTGQGLYEQFF.

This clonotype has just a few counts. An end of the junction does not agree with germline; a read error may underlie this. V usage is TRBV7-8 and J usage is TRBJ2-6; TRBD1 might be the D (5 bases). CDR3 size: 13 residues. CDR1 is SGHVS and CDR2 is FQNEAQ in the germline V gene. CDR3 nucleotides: TGTGCAGGACGGAGCTCTGGGGCCGACGTCCTGACTTTC. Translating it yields CAGRSSGADVLTF.

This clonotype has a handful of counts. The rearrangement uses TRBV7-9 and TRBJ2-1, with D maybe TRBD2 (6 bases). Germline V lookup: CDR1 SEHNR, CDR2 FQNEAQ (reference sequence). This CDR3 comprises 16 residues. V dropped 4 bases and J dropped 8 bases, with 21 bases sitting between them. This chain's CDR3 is CASSSYFGLRKDEQFF. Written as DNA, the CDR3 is TGTGCCAGCAGCTCCTATTTCGGACTAAGAAAGGATGAGCAGTTCTTC.

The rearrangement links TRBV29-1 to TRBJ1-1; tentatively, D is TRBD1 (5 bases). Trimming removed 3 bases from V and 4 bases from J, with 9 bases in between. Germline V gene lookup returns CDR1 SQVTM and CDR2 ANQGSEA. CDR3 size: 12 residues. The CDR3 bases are TGCAGCGTTGATGGGGCTGGCACTGAAGCTTTCTTT. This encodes CSVDGAGTEAFF.

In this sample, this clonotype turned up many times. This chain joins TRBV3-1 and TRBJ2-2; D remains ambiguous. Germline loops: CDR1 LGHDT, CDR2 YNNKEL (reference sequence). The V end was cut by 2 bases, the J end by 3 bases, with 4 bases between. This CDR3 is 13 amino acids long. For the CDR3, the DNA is TGTGCCAGCAGCCAAATTGACACCGGGGAGCTGTTTTTT. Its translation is CASSQIDTGELFF.

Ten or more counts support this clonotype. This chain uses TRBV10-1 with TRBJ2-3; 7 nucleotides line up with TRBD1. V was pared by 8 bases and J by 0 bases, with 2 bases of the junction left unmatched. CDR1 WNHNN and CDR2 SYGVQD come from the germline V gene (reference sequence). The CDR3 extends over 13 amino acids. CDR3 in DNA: TGCGCCAGCCAGGGGGACAGCACAGATACGCAGTATTTT. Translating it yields CASQGDSTDTQYF.